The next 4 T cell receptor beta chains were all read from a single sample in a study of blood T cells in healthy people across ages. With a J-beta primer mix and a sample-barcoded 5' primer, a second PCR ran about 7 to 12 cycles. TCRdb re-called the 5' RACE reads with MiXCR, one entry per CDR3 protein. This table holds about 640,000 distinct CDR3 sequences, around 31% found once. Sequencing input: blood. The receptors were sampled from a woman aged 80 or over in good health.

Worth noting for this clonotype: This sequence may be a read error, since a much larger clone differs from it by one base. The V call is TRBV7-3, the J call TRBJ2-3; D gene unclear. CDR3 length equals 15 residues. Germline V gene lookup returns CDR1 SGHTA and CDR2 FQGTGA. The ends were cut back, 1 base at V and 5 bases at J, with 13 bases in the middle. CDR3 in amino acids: CASSLRLSTGDTQYF. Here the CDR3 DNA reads TGTGCCAGCAGCTTAAGACTTAGCACCGGAGATACGCAGTATTTT. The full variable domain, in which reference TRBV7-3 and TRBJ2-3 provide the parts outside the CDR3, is GAGVSQTPSNKVTEKGKYVELRCDPISGHTALYWYRQSLGQGPEFLIYFQGTGAADDSGLPNDRFFAVRPEGSVSTLKIQRTERGDSAVYLCASSLRLSTGDTQYFGPGTRLTVL.

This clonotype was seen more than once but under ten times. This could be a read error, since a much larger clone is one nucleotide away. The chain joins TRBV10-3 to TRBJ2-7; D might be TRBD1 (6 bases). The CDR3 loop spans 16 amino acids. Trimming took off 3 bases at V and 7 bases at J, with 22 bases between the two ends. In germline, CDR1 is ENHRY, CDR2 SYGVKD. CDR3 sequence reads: CAISERQGTPFNEQYF. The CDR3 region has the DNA TGTGCCATCAGTGAAAGGCAGGGGACCCCATTCAATGAGCAGTACTTC.

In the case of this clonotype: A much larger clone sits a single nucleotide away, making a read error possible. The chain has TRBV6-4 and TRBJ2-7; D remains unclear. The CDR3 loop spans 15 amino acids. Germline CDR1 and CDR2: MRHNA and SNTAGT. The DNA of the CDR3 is TGTGCCAGCGGTGACCCCGGCAGGTTGGACTACGAGCAGTACTTC. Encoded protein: CASGDPGRLDYEQYF.

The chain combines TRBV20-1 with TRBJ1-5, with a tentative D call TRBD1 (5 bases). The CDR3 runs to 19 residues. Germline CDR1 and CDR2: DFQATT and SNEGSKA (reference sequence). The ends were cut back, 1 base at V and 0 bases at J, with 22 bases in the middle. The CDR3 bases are TGCAGTGCTAGAGGGTTCGGAGGGGTGAACCCTGATAGCAATCAGCCCCAGCATTTT. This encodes CSARGFGGVNPDSNQPQHF.